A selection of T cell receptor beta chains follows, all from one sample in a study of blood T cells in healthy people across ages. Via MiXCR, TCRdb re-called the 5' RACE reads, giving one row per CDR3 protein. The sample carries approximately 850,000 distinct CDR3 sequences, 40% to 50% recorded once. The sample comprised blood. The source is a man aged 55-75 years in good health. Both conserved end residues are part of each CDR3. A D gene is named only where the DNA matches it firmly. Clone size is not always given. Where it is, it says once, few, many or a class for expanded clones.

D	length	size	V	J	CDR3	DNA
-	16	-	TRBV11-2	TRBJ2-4	CASSSGQTLAKNIQYF	TGTGCCAGCAGCTCCGGACAGACACTAGCCAAAAACATTCAGTACTTC
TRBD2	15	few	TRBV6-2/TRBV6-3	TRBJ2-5	CASEGGRLSQETQYF	TGTGCCAGCGAGGGAGGGCGGCTCAGTCAAGAGACTCAGTACTTC
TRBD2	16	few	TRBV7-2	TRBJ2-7	CASSLGGGGIAYEQYF	TGTGCCAGCAGCTTAGGGGGCGGGGGGATTGCCTACGAGCAGTACTTC
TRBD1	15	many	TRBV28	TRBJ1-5	CASSSDGTGYQPQHF	TGTGCCAGCAGTTCCGACGGGACAGGGTATCAGCCCCAGCATTTT
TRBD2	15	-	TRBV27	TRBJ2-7	CTSSPPGDSGGKKYF	TGTACCAGCAGTCCACCAGGAGATAGCGGGGGTAAAAAGTACTTC
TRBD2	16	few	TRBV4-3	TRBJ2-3	CASSPSGTSLTDTQYF	TGCGCCAGCAGCCCCTCCGGGACTAGCCTCACAGATACGCAGTATTTT
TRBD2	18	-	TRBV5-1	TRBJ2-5	CASRGGLAGDEGQETQYF	TGCGCCAGCAGGGGTGGACTAGCGGGGGACGAAGGCCAAGAGACCCAGTACTTC
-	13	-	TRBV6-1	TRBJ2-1	CATTADLYNEQFF	TGTGCCACAACAGCGGATCTTTACAATGAGCAGTTCTTC
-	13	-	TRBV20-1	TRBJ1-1	CSVTGRTNTEAFF	TGCAGTGTCACGGGACGGACCAACACTGAAGCTTTCTTT
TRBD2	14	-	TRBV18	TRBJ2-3	CASAAGTSFDTQYF	TGTGCCAGCGCAGCCGGGACTAGCTTCGATACGCAGTATTTT
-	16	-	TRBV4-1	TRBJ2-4	CASSQDQAALYNEQYF	TGCGCCAGCAGCCAAGATCAGGCAGCCCTTTACAATGAGCAGTACTTC
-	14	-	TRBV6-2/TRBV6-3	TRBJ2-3	CASSAGSRIGTQYF	TGTGCCAGCAGTGCCGGGTCTCGAATAGGTACGCAGTATTTT
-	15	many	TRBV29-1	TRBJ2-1	CSVEDGQPAYNEQFF	TGCAGCGTTGAAGATGGACAGCCAGCCTACAATGAGCAGTTCTTC
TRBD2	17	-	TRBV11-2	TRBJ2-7	CASSPLAGASSYNEQYF	TGTGCCAGCAGCCCATTAGCGGGGGCAAGCTCCTACAATGAGCAGTACTTC
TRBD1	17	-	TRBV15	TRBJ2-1	CATSRVAGTGFGETQFF	TGTGCCACCAGCAGGGTGGCCGGGACAGGGTTCGGAGAGACCCAGTTCTTC
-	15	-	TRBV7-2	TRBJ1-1	CASSLAQGLNTEAFF	TGTGCCAGCAGCTTAGCGCAAGGGTTGAACACTGAAGCTTTCTTT
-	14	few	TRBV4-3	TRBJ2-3	CASSQSTLRDTQYF	TGCGCCAGCAGCCAGTCCACTTTGAGGGATACGCAGTATTTT
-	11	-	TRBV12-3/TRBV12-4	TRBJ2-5	CASSRRGTQYF	TGTGCCAGCAGCCGAAGGGGGACCCAGTACTTC
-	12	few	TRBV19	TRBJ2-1	CASSSLLAEQFF	TGTGCCAGTTCCTCCCTGCTAGCGGAGCAGTTCTTC
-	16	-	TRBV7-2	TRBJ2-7	CASSLGVWGVYNEQYF	TGTGCCAGCAGCTTAGGGGTGTGGGGGGTCTACAATGAGCAGTACTTC
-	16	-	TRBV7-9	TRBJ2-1	CASSLAPGLGTHEQFF	TGTGCCAGCAGCTTAGCCCCCGGATTAGGCACCCATGAGCAGTTCTTC
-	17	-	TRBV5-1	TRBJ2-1	CASSWGDRTETYNEQFF	TGCGCCAGCAGCTGGGGGGACCGGACAGAAACATACAATGAGCAGTTCTTC
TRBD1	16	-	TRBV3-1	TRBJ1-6	CASSQAWTGYNSPLHF	TGTGCCAGCAGCCAAGCTTGGACAGGGTATAATTCACCCCTCCACTTT
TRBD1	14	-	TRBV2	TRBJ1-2	CASSEMRDRVGYTF	TGTGCCAGCAGTGAAATGCGAGACAGGGTTGGCTACACCTTC
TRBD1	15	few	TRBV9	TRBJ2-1	CASSAGQGSYNEQFF	TGTGCCAGCAGCGCGGGACAGGGGAGCTACAATGAGCAGTTCTTC
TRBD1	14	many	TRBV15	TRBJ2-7	CATSKDRGPYEQYF	TGTGCCACCAGCAAGGACAGGGGGCCCTACGAGCAGTACTTC
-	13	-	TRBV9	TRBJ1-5	CASSDTGTQPQHF	TGTGCCAGCAGCGATACAGGAACTCAGCCCCAGCATTTT
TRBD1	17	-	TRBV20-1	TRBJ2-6	CSAGGTGKRSGANVLTF	TGCAGTGCCGGTGGGACAGGCAAACGCTCTGGGGCCAACGTCCTGACTTTC
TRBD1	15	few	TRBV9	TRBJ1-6	CASSARQGFGSPLHF	TGTGCCAGCAGCGCCCGACAGGGGTTCGGTTCACCCCTCCACTTT
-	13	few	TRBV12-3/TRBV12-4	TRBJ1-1	CASSLEGFTEAFF	TGTGCCAGCAGTCTAGAGGGATTCACTGAAGCTTTCTTT
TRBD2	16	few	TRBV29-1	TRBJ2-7	CSATGLSGPSYNEQYF	TGCAGCGCAACGGGACTAAGCGGACCTTCCTACAATGAGCAGTACTTC
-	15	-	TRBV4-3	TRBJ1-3	CASSQTSGAGNTIYF	TGCGCCAGCAGCCAAACTTCAGGGGCTGGAAACACCATATATTTT
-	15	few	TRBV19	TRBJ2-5	CATRDGLRKSETQYF	TGTGCCACCCGCGATGGGCTGAGGAAATCAGAGACCCAGTACTTC
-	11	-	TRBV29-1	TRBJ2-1	CSQERLYEQFF	TGCAGCCAAGAACGTCTTTATGAGCAGTTCTTC
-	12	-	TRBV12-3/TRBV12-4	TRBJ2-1	CASTQGYNEQFF	TGTGCCAGCACCCAAGGATACAATGAGCAGTTCTTC
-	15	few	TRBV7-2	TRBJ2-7	CASSLRAPRSYEQYF	TGTGCCAGCAGCTTGAGGGCCCCCCGTTCCTACGAGCAGTACTTC
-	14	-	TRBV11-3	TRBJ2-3	CASSLLTRTDTQYF	TGTGCCAGCAGCTTACTGACTCGCACAGATACGCAGTATTTT
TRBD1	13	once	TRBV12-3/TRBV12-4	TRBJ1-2	CASSTRQGTGYTF	TGTGCCAGCAGCACTAGACAGGGGACGGGCTACACCTTC
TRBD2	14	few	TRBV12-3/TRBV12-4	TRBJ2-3	CASTPGLAGGLQYF	TGTGCCAGCACCCCCGGACTAGCGGGGGGGCTTCAGTATTTT